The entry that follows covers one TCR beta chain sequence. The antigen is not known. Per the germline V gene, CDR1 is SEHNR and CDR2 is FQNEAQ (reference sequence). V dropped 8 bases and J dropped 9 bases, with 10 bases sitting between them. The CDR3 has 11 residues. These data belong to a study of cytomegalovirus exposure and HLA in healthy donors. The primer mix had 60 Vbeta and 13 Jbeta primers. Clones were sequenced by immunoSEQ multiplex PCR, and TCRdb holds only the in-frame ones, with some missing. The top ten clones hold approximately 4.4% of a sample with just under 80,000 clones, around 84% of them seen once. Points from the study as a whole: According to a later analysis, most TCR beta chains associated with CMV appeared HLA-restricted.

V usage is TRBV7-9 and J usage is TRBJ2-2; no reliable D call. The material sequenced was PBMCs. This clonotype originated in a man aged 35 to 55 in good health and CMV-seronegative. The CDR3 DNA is TGTGCCAGCGGCCCCCAATGGGAGCTGTTTTTT. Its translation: CASGPQWELFF.